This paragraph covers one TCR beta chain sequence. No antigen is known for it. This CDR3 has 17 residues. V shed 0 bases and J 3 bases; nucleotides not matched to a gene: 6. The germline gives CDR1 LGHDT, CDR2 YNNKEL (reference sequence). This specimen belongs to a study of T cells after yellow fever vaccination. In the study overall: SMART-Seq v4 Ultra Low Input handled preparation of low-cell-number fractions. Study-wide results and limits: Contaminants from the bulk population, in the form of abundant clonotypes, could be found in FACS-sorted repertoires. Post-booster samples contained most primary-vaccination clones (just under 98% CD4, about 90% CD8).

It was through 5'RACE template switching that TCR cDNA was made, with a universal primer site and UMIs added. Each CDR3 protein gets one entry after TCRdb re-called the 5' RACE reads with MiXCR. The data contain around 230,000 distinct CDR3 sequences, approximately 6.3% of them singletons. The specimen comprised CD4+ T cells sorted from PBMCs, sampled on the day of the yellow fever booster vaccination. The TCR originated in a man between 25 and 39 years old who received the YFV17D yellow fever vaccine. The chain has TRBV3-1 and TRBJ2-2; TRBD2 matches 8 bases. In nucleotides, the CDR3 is TGTGCCAGCAGCCAAGATACTAGCGGTCTCTACACCGGGGAGCTGTTTTTT. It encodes CASSQDTSGLYTGELFF.